This is a list of T cell receptor beta chains from one sample in a study of T cells in Graves' hyperthyroidism and ophthalmopathy. TCRdb ran MiXCR on the multiplex PCR reads and lists one entry per CDR3 protein. The table has a few hundred thousand distinct CDR3 sequences, about a sixth seen once. Sequenced: blood. These TCRs come from a woman aged 18-30 years with Graves' hyperthyroidism that later progressed to Graves' ophthalmopathy. Each CDR3 is given with its conserved first and last residue. The D gene is left open where the match is weak. Part of the rows lack a size; the others show once, few, many or a class for expanded clones.

j_call	v_call	clone_size	d_call	cdr3_nt	cdr3_aa
TRBJ2-7	TRBV27	NA	TRBD2	TGTGCCAGCGGGACTAAGACATCCCACGAGCAGTACTTC	CASGTKTSHEQYF
TRBJ2-1	TRBV19	many	TRBD2	TGTGCCAGTAGGAATCTCCCACCGAGCGGGAGGGCTCAAAATGAGCAGTTCTTC	CASRNLPPSGRAQNEQFF
TRBJ2-5	TRBV29-1	many	NA	TGCAGCGGGGGGGACGGCCAAGAGACCCAGTACTTC	CSGGDGQETQYF
TRBJ1-4	TRBV5-1	few	NA	TGCGCCAGCAGCATAGGAACTAATGAAAAACTGTTTTTT	CASSIGTNEKLFF
TRBJ2-7	TRBV2	many	TRBD2	TGTGCCAGCAGTGAGGGACTAGCGGACCCAGTGAGGATTCCGCAGTACTTC	CASSEGLADPVRIPQYF
TRBJ2-5	TRBV4-2	few	NA	TGTGCCAGCAGCCAAACCCATTTGGGGGCCAACCAAGAGACCCAGTACTTC	CASSQTHLGANQETQYF
TRBJ2-3	TRBV12-5	many	NA	TGTGCTAGTGCCCACCTAGAAGATACGCAGTATTTT	CASAHLEDTQYF
TRBJ1-2	TRBV2	many	TRBD1	TGTGCCAGCAGGGAGGACAGGACTCGTAACTATGGCTACACCTTC	CASREDRTRNYGYTF
TRBJ2-2	TRBV20-1	many	NA	TGCAGTGCTAGGGAGGGGGATAGGGACACCGGGGAGCTGTTTTTT	CSAREGDRDTGELFF
TRBJ2-1	TRBV20-1	few	TRBD2	TGCAGTGCTACACTAGCGGGAGTATTCAATGAGCAGTTCTTC	CSATLAGVFNEQFF
TRBJ2-1	TRBV7-2	many	NA	TGTGCCAGCAGCTTATGGAACAGGGAGGCGGTAGCGCTGAATGGAGTTGAGCAGTTCTTC	CASSLWNREAVALNGVEQFF
TRBJ2-7	TRBV19	NA	NA	TGTGCCAGTAGTATCGACCTAGCTCCCTCTTACGAGCAGTACTTC	CASSIDLAPSYEQYF
TRBJ2-7	TRBV20-1	many	TRBD2	TGCAGTGCTAGAGTGGGCGCTAGCGGGAAACCCTACGAGCAGTACTTC	CSARVGASGKPYEQYF
TRBJ2-1	TRBV27	many	TRBD1	TGTGCCAGCAGTACCTGGACAGGCGATGAGCAGTTCTTC	CASSTWTGDEQFF
TRBJ2-7	TRBV7-9	NA	TRBD2	TGTGCCAGCAGCACAGAACTAGCGAGAACCTACGAGCGGTACTTC	CASSTELARTYERYF
TRBJ2-3	TRBV7-2	many	NA	TGTGCCAGCAGCTTCGACAACACAGATACGCAGTATTTT	CASSFDNTDTQYF
TRBJ2-1	TRBV7-6	many	TRBD2	TGTGCCAGCAGCTTAGGGGTAGCGGGCCCCTACAATGAGCAGTTCTTC	CASSLGVAGPYNEQFF
TRBJ1-5	TRBV18	many	NA	TGTGCCAGCAGCCCTGGAGGGGGTCAGCCCCAGCATTTT	CASSPGGGQPQHF
TRBJ1-2	TRBV28	many	NA	TGTGCCAGCAGTTTCTACAGGGTCAAATCACCTCCGTTTAACTATGGCTACACCTTC	CASSFYRVKSPPFNYGYTF
TRBJ1-6	TRBV30	many	NA	TGTGCCTGGAGTGACCCCTACTCTAATTCACCCCTCCACTTT	CAWSDPYSNSPLHF
TRBJ2-5	TRBV2	many	TRBD1	TGTGCCAGCAGTCGGGCAGGGGGCTGGGGGTCCCAAGAGACCCAGTACTTC	CASSRAGGWGSQETQYF
TRBJ2-5	TRBV24-1	NA	NA	TGTGCCACCAGTGATTGGCGGGGCGAGACCCAGTACTTC	CATSDWRGETQYF
TRBJ2-7	TRBV5-1	many	NA	TGCGCCAGCAGCTTGGCCCCCCCCCAGTTCCAGATCGACTACGAGCAGTACTTC	CASSLAPPQFQIDYEQYF
TRBJ2-7	TRBV6-2/TRBV6-3	many	TRBD1	TGTGCCAGCGGGGTCGGGACAGGGCACGAGCAGTACTTC	CASGVGTGHEQYF
TRBJ2-5	TRBV5-4	once	NA	TGTGCCAGCAGCTTGGAACGGTCAGAAGAGACCCAGTACTTC	CASSLERSEETQYF
TRBJ2-7	TRBV7-2	NA	TRBD1	TGCGCCAGCAGCCAATCTGCCGGGACAGGGGGGCGCGAGCAGTACTTC	CASSQSAGTGGREQYF
TRBJ2-6	TRBV28	NA	TRBD1	TGTGCCAGCAGTTGGGCTTGGGACAGGCCCCTCTCTGGGGCCGACGTCCCGACTTTC	CASSWAWDRPLSGADVPTF
TRBJ1-2	TRBV24-1	many	NA	TGTGCCACCAGTGCCACCCCCGGCCGGCAGGAAGATGGCTACACCTTC	CATSATPGRQEDGYTF
TRBJ2-5	TRBV10-2	few	NA	TGCGCCAGCACTCCAGACTCGGTACTTCAAGAGACCCAGTACTTC	CASTPDSVLQETQYF
TRBJ2-1	TRBV5-1	many	TRBD2	TGCGCCAGCAGCTGGAATAGCGGGGGAGTCTCCTACAATGAGCAGTTCTTC	CASSWNSGGVSYNEQFF
TRBJ1-2	TRBV6-5	many	NA	TGTGCCAGCAGTTACTCTTCCGGGCTCGATGGCTACACCTTC	CASSYSSGLDGYTF
TRBJ2-7	TRBV6-1	many	NA	TGTGCCGTAGATCTCGGTGAAAGGCAGTACTTC	CAVDLGERQYF
TRBJ1-1	TRBV6-2/TRBV6-3	many	NA	TGTGCCAGCACTCAGGGAGGGAACACTGAAGCTTTCTTT	CASTQGGNTEAFF
TRBJ1-2	TRBV10-2	NA	TRBD1	TGCGCCAGCAGTGACGGACAGGGGTGGGATGGCTACACCTTC	CASSDGQGWDGYTF
TRBJ1-2	TRBV6-1	few	TRBD1	TGTGCCAGCACCCTAAACAGGGGGGCTAGCTATGGCTACACCTTC	CASTLNRGASYGYTF
TRBJ2-7	TRBV11-2	NA	NA	TGTGCCAGCAGCTTTAGGATGGACTCCTACGAGCAGTACTTC	CASSFRMDSYEQYF
TRBJ2-1	TRBV6-1	few	NA	TGTGCCAGCAGAAGACAACGGCCCCTCAATGAGCAGTTCTTC	CASRRQRPLNEQFF
TRBJ1-3	TRBV6-1	many	NA	TGTGCCAGCAGTGACGGAATCTCTGGAAACACCATATATTTT	CASSDGISGNTIYF
TRBJ2-7	TRBV10-3	many	TRBD1	TGTGCCATCAGTGAGTCGAAACAGGGGGTCTACGAGCAGTACTTC	CAISESKQGVYEQYF
TRBJ2-7	TRBV7-2	NA	NA	TGTGCGTCGGCGTTAGGGTTTTCCTACGAGCAGTACTTC	CASALGFSYEQYF
TRBJ1-5	TRBV6-5	few	NA	TGTGCCAGCAGTTACGGGCAGAACAATCAGCCCCAGCATTTT	CASSYGQNNQPQHF
TRBJ1-1	TRBV27	many	NA	TGTGCCAGCAGCAATTTCAACTGGGACCCTATGAACACTGAAGCTTTCTTT	CASSNFNWDPMNTEAFF
TRBJ2-1	TRBV7-8	many	NA	TGTGCCAGCAGCATTCAGGGGGGCCTCTACAATGAGCAGTTCTTC	CASSIQGGLYNEQFF
TRBJ2-5	TRBV20-1	NA	TRBD2	TGCAGTGCTAGAGATCTGGCTAGCGGGATGAAGACCCAGTACTTC	CSARDLASGMKTQYF
TRBJ2-3	TRBV5-1	many	NA	TGCGCCAGCAGCCCCATTCGAGCTGAAGATACGCAGTATTTT	CASSPIRAEDTQYF
TRBJ2-1	TRBV28	many	TRBD2	TGTGCCAGCAGTTTAACCCCCAGCGGGGAAGCCGGTTACAATGAGCAGTTCTTC	CASSLTPSGEAGYNEQFF
TRBJ2-6	TRBV29-1	NA	NA	TGCAGCGTTGAAAAGTCTATCTCTGGGGCCAACGTCCTGACTTTC	CSVEKSISGANVLTF
TRBJ2-5	TRBV6-1	few	NA	TGTGCCAGCAGTTATTCAGGGGCGCGTGAAGAGACCCAGTACTTC	CASSYSGAREETQYF
TRBJ2-7	TRBV6-2/TRBV6-3	many	NA	TGTGCCAGCAGTTACTCGGGACCCTACGAGCAGTACTTC	CASSYSGPYEQYF
TRBJ2-6	TRBV2	few	NA	TGTGCCAGCAGTGTAAACAGGAACCTCTCTGGGGCCAACGTCCTGACTTTC	CASSVNRNLSGANVLTF
TRBJ2-5	TRBV29-1	many	NA	TGCAGCGTTGAAGATTGGGTAGACAGCCCTCCCCGGGAGACCCAGTACTTC	CSVEDWVDSPPRETQYF